These 11 T cell receptor beta chains were all obtained from the same sample, sequenced in a study of shared clonotypes between healthy human individuals. Positive CCR7 selection of CD45RO-negative cells yielded the naive CD8 cells, and terminally differentiated effector memory CD45RA+ cells were excluded. The method was immunoSEQ multiplex PCR; TCRdb's version includes in-frame clones alone and lacks a portion of them. The data hold hundreds of thousands of clones, with 90% to 95% observed a single time. Sequencing used naive CD8+ T cells sorted from blood. These receptor sequences come from a woman aged 25-40 years in good health.

The gene calls are TRBV10-3 and TRBJ2-7; D unresolved. The V gene's germline CDR1 is ENHRY and CDR2 SYGVKD. This CDR3 spans 13 amino acids. The V end was cut by 3 bases, the J end by 2 bases, with 8 bases between. CDR3 sequence (DNA): TGTGCCATCAGTGAAGGTGCCCCCTACGAGCAGTACTTC. Protein product: CAISEGAPYEQYF.

In DNA, the CDR3 is TGTGCCAGCAGCTTCAGCGGGAGCACCGGGGAGCTGTTTTTT. Its translation: CASSFSGSTGELFF. V and J are TRBV5-4 and TRBJ2-2; 8 bases are shared with TRBD2. The junction had 1 base not matched to a gene; V was cut back by 2 bases and J by 4 bases. The CDR3 runs to 14 residues. Germline loops: CDR1 SGHNT, CDR2 YYREEE (reference sequence).

The CDR3 is CASLTAGSPHNEQFF. The CDR3 DNA sequence: TGTGCCAGCTTAACCGCAGGGAGTCCCCACAATGAGCAGTTCTTC. The chain has TRBV28 and TRBJ2-1, with D perhaps assigned TRBD1 or TRBD2 (5 bases each). The germline CDR1 and CDR2 sequences are MDHEN and SYDVKM. V was clipped by 8 bases and J by 5 bases, with 19 bases between them. The CDR3 runs 15 residues.

The chain joins TRBV27 to TRBJ2-5, with TRBD1 matching 10 bases. The DNA end favors TRBJ2-7, so the J call may be wrong. Germline CDR1 is MNHEY and CDR2 is SMNVEV (reference sequence). CDR3 length: 17 amino acids. CDR3 DNA: TGTGCCAGCAGTTTATCCCGCGGGACAGGGGTCTCCTACGAGCAGTACTTC. Translating gives CASSLSRGTGVSYEQYF.

The gene calls are TRBV10-3 and TRBJ2-7; 12 bases fit TRBD1. The CDR3 spans 15 residues. CDR1 ENHRY and CDR2 SYGVKD come from the germline V gene. J gave up 7 bases and V 6 bases, and 10 bases lay outside the gene matches. The CDR3: CAISPGQGALWEQYF. CDR3 nucleotides: TGTGCCATCAGCCCGGGACAGGGGGCCCTTTGGGAGCAGTACTTC.

In regard to this clone: The same CDR3 can be traced to other DNA sequences in this sample. The rearrangement links TRBV5-8 to TRBJ2-7; D unclear. The V gene's germline CDR1 is SGHTS and CDR2 YDEGEE. Trimming left V 0 bases short and J 2 bases short, with 6 bases between. The CDR3 totals 13 residues. CDR3 DNA: TGTGCCAGCAGCTTGGGTGGAACCTACGAGCAGTACTTC. Translated: CASSLGGTYEQYF. The whole variable domain, remainder taken from reference TRBV5-8 and TRBJ2-7, is EAGVTQSPTHLIKTRGQQATLRCSPISGHTSVYWYQQALGLGLQFLLWYDEGEERNRGNFPPRFSGRQFPNYSSELNVNALELEDSALYLCASSLGGTYEQYFGPGTRLTVT.

The V call is TRBV28, the J call TRBJ2-1; TRBD2 matches at 12 bases. This CDR3 is built from 18 residues. Germline-derived CDR1 and CDR2 are MDHEN and SYDVKM. V gave up 11 bases and J gave up 0 bases; unmatched junction bases: 14. The CDR3 loop reads CASIPPTSGSGSYNEQFF. The CDR3 DNA sequence: TGTGCCTCTATCCCACCGACTAGCGGGAGTGGCTCCTACAATGAGCAGTTCTTC.

V usage is TRBV28 and J usage is TRBJ2-7; D possibly uses TRBD1 or TRBD2 (5 bases each). Trimming took 6 bases from V and 4 from J, leaving 16 bases between them. The CDR3 loop spans 14 amino acids. Looked up from germline, CDR1 is MDHEN and CDR2 is SYDVKM. The CDR3 DNA sequence: TGTGCCAGCAGAGCCTCCGGGGCGGGTTACGAGCAGTACTTC. Its protein product is CASRASGAGYEQYF.

In this sample, this clone turned up once. The chain carries TRBV14 and TRBJ2-7, with 11 nucleotides matching TRBD2. The CDR3 has 15 residues. The V gene end was trimmed by 4 bases and the J gene end by 3 bases; junction bases not matched to a gene: 5. CDR1 SGHDN and CDR2 FVKESK come from the germline V gene. CDR3 in DNA: TGTGCCAGCAGCCTATATAGCGGGAGGGTCTACGAGCAGTACTTC. Its protein is CASSLYSGRVYEQYF.

The V and J genes are TRBV28 and TRBJ2-6; tentatively, D is TRBD1 (5 bases). From germline, CDR1 is MDHEN and CDR2 SYDVKM. The CDR3 has 17 amino acids. V gave up 1 base and J gave up 0 bases, with 10 bases separating them. The CDR3 reads CASSLFQGPSGANVLTF. The CDR3, as DNA: TGTGCCAGCAGTTTATTTCAGGGCCCCTCTGGGGCCAACGTCCTGACTTTC.

The chain employs TRBV5-6 and TRBJ2-1, with D possibly matching TRBD2 (6 bases). The CDR3 runs to 14 residues. In germline, CDR1 is SGHDT, CDR2 YYEEEE. Trimming shortened V by 0 bases and J by 8 bases, and 12 bases separated the two germline ends. CDR3 residues: CASSLVSSADEQFF. DNA of the CDR3: TGTGCCAGCAGCTTGGTTTCTAGCGCCGATGAGCAGTTCTTC.